The 14 T cell receptor beta chains reported below all come from one sample, sequenced in a study of Graves' ophthalmopathy and Graves' hyperthyroidism. From RNA, the CDR3 regions of TCR beta chains were amplified and sequenced. Following a first-round RT-PCR that used HTBI primers, a second-round multiplex PCR was carried out. MiXCR was run by TCRdb on the multiplex PCR reads, yielding one entry per CDR3 protein. The sample carries under 350,000 distinct CDR3 sequences, roughly a sixth recorded once. Sequenced: peripheral blood. The receptor source for this set is an adult man with Graves' ophthalmopathy.

This clonotype was recorded at least ten times. This rearrangement joins TRBV20-1 to TRBJ2-7; D tentatively reads TRBD1 or TRBD2 (5 bases each). In germline, CDR1 is DFQATT, CDR2 SNEGSKA (reference sequence). Trimming removed 5 bases from V and 2 bases from J, with 13 bases in between. This CDR3 comprises 13 residues. The CDR3 DNA sequence: TGCAGTGCTTTCGGGACCAGGGCCTACGAGCAGTACTTC. This translates into CSAFGTRAYEQYF.

This clonotype was detected many times. The junction does not match germline at one end; this may be a read error. The V and J genes are TRBV5-1 and TRBJ1-2; TRBD1 aligns across 9 bases. This CDR3 spans 15 amino acids. Germline V gives CDR1 SGHRS, CDR2 YFSETQ. The CDR3 protein is CASSLGTGSAFGYTF. In DNA, the CDR3 is TGCGCCAGCAGTTTGGGGACAGGGTCGGCTTTTGGCTACACCTTC.

This clonotype was observed at least ten times. The J gene is TRBJ2-5, the V gene TRBV7-6; TRBD1 might be the D (6 bases). Trimming cost V 1 base and J 5 bases, with 11 bases left between them. The germline CDR1 and CDR2 sequences are SGHVS and FNYEAQ. CDR3 length: 14 residues. CDR3 loop: CASSLDRASETQYF. The CDR3 region has the DNA TGTGCCAGCAGCTTAGACAGGGCATCGGAGACCCAGTACTTC.

A note on this clonotype: A much larger clone sits a single nucleotide away, making a read error possible. The final CDR3 position lacks the conserved phenylalanine or tryptophan, pointing to a likely read error. The genes are TRBV6-2 or TRBV6-3 and TRBJ2-7; 10 positions agree with TRBD1. CDR1 MNHEY and CDR2 SVGEGT come from the germline V gene. The CDR3 has 17 residues. Trimming removed 5 bases from V and 5 bases from J; junction bases left unmatched: 15. The CDR3 sequence: CASSKSPPGQGQDEQYL. For the CDR3, the DNA is TGTGCCAGCAGTAAAAGTCCCCCGGGACAGGGGCAGGACGAGCAGTACCTC.

This clonotype was seen many times. V is TRBV11-1 and J is TRBJ2-7; 10 bases are a match to TRBD1. V shed 5 bases, J shed 4 bases, and the junction held 5 bases outside the gene matches. The CDR3 consists of 14 residues. Per the germline V gene, CDR1 is SGHAT and CDR2 is FQDESV (reference sequence). The CDR3 bases are TGTGCCAGCAGCCGCGGGACAGGGGATTACGAGCAGTACTTC. Translation gives CASSRGTGDYEQYF.

In this sample, this clonotype turned up a few times. The chain carries TRBV12-3 or TRBV12-4 and TRBJ1-6; D is undetermined. The CDR3 covers 11 residues. The V gene lost 6 bases and the J gene lost 9 bases, with 6 bases spanning the gap. The CDR3 loop reads CASRRISPLHF. The CDR3 DNA sequence: TGTGCCAGCAGACGAATTTCACCCCTCCACTTT.

The chain employs TRBV18 and TRBJ1-2; no clear D gene. The CDR3 runs to 11 residues. Germline loops: CDR1 KGHSH, CDR2 LQKENI. Trimming left V 5 bases short and J 8 bases short, with 9 bases between. CDR3 in DNA: TGTGCCAGCTCAGCCCTTTTAGGCTACACCTTC. Encoded protein: CASSALLGYTF. The full variable domain, completed using reference TRBV18 and TRBJ1-2, is NAGVMQNPRHLVRRRGQEARLRCSPMKGHSHVYWYRQLPEEGLKFMVYLQKENIIDESGMPKERFSAEFPKEGPSILRIQQVVRGDSAAYFCASSALLGYTFGSGTRLTVV.

This clonotype occurred many times. The chain has TRBV29-1 and TRBJ1-2; no reliable D call. CDR1 and CDR2 from the germline V gene are SQVTM and ANQGSEA. V lost 4 bases and J lost 8, with 8 bases in between. The CDR3 covers 10 residues. The CDR3 loop is CSVVTAGYTF. In nucleotides, the CDR3 is TGCAGCGTTGTTACGGCGGGCTACACCTTC.

This clonotype came up many times. The rearrangement uses TRBV7-2 and TRBJ2-3, with D possibly TRBD2 on 5 matching bases. V was pared by 5 bases and J by 3 bases, with 15 bases between. CDR1 and CDR2 (germline): SGHTA, FQGNSA. The CDR3 consists of 15 residues. CDR3 sequence: CASSPTEGETDTQYF. DNA for the CDR3: TGTGCCAGCAGCCCTACCGAGGGAGAAACAGATACGCAGTATTTT. The variable domain in full, with the rest retrieved from reference TRBV7-2 and TRBJ2-3, is GAGVSQSPSNKVTEKGKDVELRCDPISGHTALYWYRQSLGQGLEFLIYFQGNSAPDKSGLPSDRFSAERTGGSVSTLTIQRTQQEDSAVYLCASSPTEGETDTQYFGPGTRLTVL.

This clonotype was detected ten times or more. The chain couples TRBV6-2 or TRBV6-3 to TRBJ1-5; D gene uncertain. This CDR3 has 12 residues. V was cut by 7 bases and J by 3 bases, with 7 bases left in between. Germline V gene lookup returns CDR1 MNHEY and CDR2 SVGEGT. The CDR3 nucleotides read TGTGCCAGCACCCAACCCAATCAGCCCCAGCATTTT. Its translation is CASTQPNQPQHF.

This clonotype was observed many times. This sequence joins TRBV20-1 and TRBJ2-7; 7 nucleotides align to TRBD1. There are 14 residues in the CDR3. From germline, CDR1 is DFQATT and CDR2 SNEGSKA (reference sequence). The V and J ends lost 6 bases and 12 bases, in that order; junction bases with no gene match: 20. CDR3 nucleotide sequence: TGCAGTGCAAATCCCGGACAGGAGGTTAAAGGAGCGTACTTC. Translated, it gives CSANPGQEVKGAYF.

This clonotype showed up many times. The rearrangement joins TRBV6-5 to TRBJ1-2; D is unresolved. Trimming removed 4 bases at V and 4 bases at J, with 10 bases between. CDR1 is MNHEY and CDR2 is SVGAGI in the germline V gene. The length of the CDR3 is 13 residues. The CDR3 nucleotides are TGTGCCAGCAGTTCATTGGCCGCCTATGGCTACACCTTC. Its protein product is CASSSLAAYGYTF.

On this clonotype: At one end the junction does not follow the germline gene, possibly because of a read error. The J gene is TRBJ1-2, the V gene TRBV12-3 or TRBV12-4; no firm D call. This CDR3 region has 14 residues. The CDR3 is CASRQTDKIYGYAF. The CDR3 region has the DNA TGTGCCAGCAGACAAACAGACAAGATCTATGGCTACGCCTTC.

This clonotype was seen at least ten times. The chain uses TRBV24-1 and TRBJ2-2; 9 bases fit TRBD1. Germline assignment: CDR1 KGHDR and CDR2 SFDVKD. J gave up 6 bases and V 6 bases, and 13 bases lay outside the gene matches. CDR3 length equals 17 residues. The CDR3 DNA is TGTGCCACCAGTAGAGCGTTAATCGGACAGGGGTCCGGGGAGCTGTTTTTT. Amino acids: CATSRALIGQGSGELFF.